Listed below are T cell receptor beta chains from one sample, sequenced in a study of blood T cell repertoires in COVID-19. The protocol was immunoSEQ multiplex PCR, while the TCRdb copy is restricted to in-frame clones and leaves out a portion. The sample shows about 250,000 clones, about nine tenths of them seen only once. Specimen: peripheral blood. The receptors shown here come from a young woman with active or convalescent COVID-19. Each CDR3 is given with its conserved first and last residue. A D gene is named only where the DNA matches it firmly. Clone size is given for some rows only: seen once, a few or many times, or a class if the clone is expanded.

size	length	D	V	J	DNA	CDR3
-	14	TRBD1	TRBV27	TRBJ1-6	TGTGCCAGCAGGCCGGGACAGAAAAATTCACCCCTCCACTTT	CASRPGQKNSPLHF
-	14	-	TRBV27	TRBJ1-5	TGTGCCAGCAGTGTTAGAAAGGGGGTTCAGCCCCAGCATTTT	CASSVRKGVQPQHF
-	16	TRBD1	TRBV5-1	TRBJ2-7	TGCGCCAGCAGCTTGGTAGGGGGCCCCCCATATTACGAGCAGTACTTC	CASSLVGGPPYYEQYF
-	15	TRBD1	TRBV10-3	TRBJ1-2	TGTGCCATCAGTGAGTCCCGGACAGGGCTCTATGGCTACACCTTC	CAISESRTGLYGYTF
-	14	-	TRBV5-1	TRBJ1-2	TGCGCCAGCAGCTTGGGACAGAACCGAGCAGGCTACACCTTC	CASSLGQNRAGYTF
-	16	-	TRBV28	TRBJ2-1	TGTGCCAGCATTGGGTTAACAGGGGAGGCCTACAATGAGCAGTTCTTC	CASIGLTGEAYNEQFF
-	13	-	TRBV6-5	TRBJ1-3	TGTGCCAGCAGCGACAGCTCTGGAAACACCATATATTTT	CASSDSSGNTIYF
-	16	TRBD2	TRBV6-5	TRBJ2-5	TGTGCCAGCAGTTACCCGGCTAGCGGGGGGGCCGTGGCCCAGTACTTC	CASSYPASGGAVAQYF
-	15	TRBD2	TRBV3-1/TRBV3-2	TRBJ2-1	TGTGCCAGCAGCCCTGGGCTAGCGGAATACAATGAGCAGTTCTTC	CASSPGLAEYNEQFF
-	14	-	TRBV5-1	TRBJ2-1	TGCGCCAGCAGCTTGGCTGGCAGCTACAATGAGCAGTTCTTC	CASSLAGSYNEQFF
-	17	-	TRBV4-2	TRBJ1-3	TGTGCCAGCAGCCAAGTAGCCACGACGAGCTCTGGAAACACCATATATTTT	CASSQVATTSSGNTIYF
-	14	TRBD1	TRBV2	TRBJ2-5	TGTGCCAGCAGTCCCGGGACAGATCAAGAGACCCAGTACTTC	CASSPGTDQETQYF
once	14	-	TRBV6-2/TRBV6-3	TRBJ1-5	TGTGCCAGCAGTTACGTGCGCAGCAATCAGCCCCAGCATTTT	CASSYVRSNQPQHF
-	14	-	TRBV28	TRBJ1-5	TGTGCCAGCAGTTTAGTTAGGGGAGGCCAGCCCCAGCATTTT	CASSLVRGGQPQHF
-	17	-	TRBV7-7	TRBJ2-2	TGTGCTAGCAGCCACACGGGTAATCGAGCAAACACCGGGGAGCTGTTTTTT	CASSHTGNRANTGELFF
-	18	-	TRBV14	TRBJ2-3	TGTGCCAGCAGCCAAAGCGTATTCGAGATTGTCCGAACAGATACGCAGTATTTT	CASSQSVFEIVRTDTQYF
-	15	-	TRBV7-2	TRBJ2-7	TGTGCCAGCAGCTTAGACCGGGGAAAGTTAGACGAGCAGTACTTC	CASSLDRGKLDEQYF
-	15	-	TRBV29-1	TRBJ1-2	TGCAGCGTTGAAGATACGGGACAATTTAACTATGGCTACACCTTC	CSVEDTGQFNYGYTF
-	15	-	TRBV4-3	TRBJ1-1	TGCGCCAGCAGCCAAGATTGGCGGGGTCGGACTGAAGCTTTCTTT	CASSQDWRGRTEAFF
-	13	-	TRBV3-1/TRBV3-2	TRBJ1-1	TGTGCCAGCAGCCAAGTTAGGAACACTGAAGCTTTCTTT	CASSQVRNTEAFF
-	15	TRBD2	TRBV19	TRBJ2-7	TGTGCCAGTAGTATAGGAGGCGGGGGAACCTACGAGCAGTACTTC	CASSIGGGGTYEQYF
once	15	-	TRBV5-1	TRBJ2-2	TGCGCCAGCAGCCTAAGCGGGTGGCAAACCGGGGAGCTGTTTTTT	CASSLSGWQTGELFF
-	15	-	TRBV7-8	TRBJ2-6	TGTGCCAGCAGCTCAGGGGTGTCTGGGGCCAACGTCCTGACTTTC	CASSSGVSGANVLTF
-	15	-	TRBV6-5	TRBJ1-3	TGTGCCAGCACCGATTGGACAGCCTCTGGAAACACCATATATTTT	CASTDWTASGNTIYF
-	16	TRBD2	TRBV5-5	TRBJ2-5	TGTGCCAGCGCTTCCTGGCAAGCGGGGGAACAAGAGACCCAGTACTTC	CASASWQAGEQETQYF
-	16	TRBD1	TRBV6-6	TRBJ1-2	TGTGCCAGCAGCCACGACAGGGTTGGGGTTCTCTATGGCTACACCTTC	CASSHDRVGVLYGYTF
-	17	TRBD1	TRBV29-1	TRBJ1-2	TGCAGCGTCCCGTGGGAGCCGGGACAGGCAAATAACTATGGCTACACCTTC	CSVPWEPGQANNYGYTF
-	15	-	TRBV7-8	TRBJ1-6	TGTGCCAGCAGCTTTAGTGAAGTTATTAATTCACCCCTCCACTTT	CASSFSEVINSPLHF
-	16	TRBD2	TRBV7-6	TRBJ2-5	TGTGCCAGCAGCTTTGTCCCACTAGCGGGGGAAGAGACCCAGTACTTC	CASSFVPLAGEETQYF
-	15	TRBD1	TRBV3-1/TRBV3-2	TRBJ1-2	TGTGCCAGCAGCCAAGAGTTTCAGGGGGCTAATGGCTACACCTTC	CASSQEFQGANGYTF
-	13	-	TRBV6-6	TRBJ1-5	TGTGCTGAGGGGAGGGGGGCCAATCAGCCCCAGCATTTT	CAEGRGANQPQHF
once	13	-	TRBV10-2	TRBJ1-4	TGCGCCAGCAGGGGTGGGCCCAATGAAAAACTGTTTTTT	CASRGGPNEKLFF